The T cell receptor (beta chain) described here comes from a study of blood T cell repertoires in COVID-19. Allocation to cohorts depended on clinical history reported by the participants. Sequencing used immunoSEQ multiplex PCR; TCRdb keeps in-frame clones, though not all of them. The sample shows over 350,000 clones, 85% to 90% of them seen only once. The CDR3 runs to 14 residues. V was clipped by 4 bases and J by 7 bases; unmatched bases: 10. Per germline, CDR1 SGHKS and CDR2 YYEKEE (reference sequence). The source material was PBMCs or T cells enriched from blood (not recorded which). The chain carries TRBV5-5 and TRBJ1-2, with TRBD1 matching 7 bases. The receptor was isolated from a woman aged 18 to 35 who had recovered from COVID-19. CDR3 nucleotides: TGTGCCAGCAGCCTCGCCCGGGACAGCGGTGGCTACACCTTC. It specifies CASSLARDSGGYTF.